Below are 10 T cell receptor beta chains sequenced from a single sample in a study of blood T cell repertoires in COVID-19. The protocol was immunoSEQ multiplex PCR, while the TCRdb copy is restricted to in-frame clones and leaves out a portion. Among about 160,000 clones listed, less than 85% were seen once. Sequencing was carried out using peripheral blood. Receptors originate from a human donor with acute or convalescent COVID-19. The donor label of this sample is uncertain.

This chain connects TRBV2 to TRBJ2-1; TRBD1 agrees at 8 bases. This CDR3 is 17 amino acids long. Losses at the gene ends were 6 bases for V and 0 bases for J; bases not matched to a gene: 10. CDR1 SNHLY and CDR2 FYNNEI come from the germline V gene. DNA for the CDR3: TGTGCCAGCAGCCCCAGACAGGGGTCGAGCTCCTACAATGAGCAGTTCTTC. Protein product: CASSPRQGSSSYNEQFF.

V is TRBV9 and J is TRBJ2-6, with 8 nucleotides matching TRBD1. V was clipped by 2 bases and J by 3 bases; unmatched bases: 7. Germline lookup yields CDR1 SGDLS and CDR2 YYNGEE. CDR3 length: 17 residues. CDR3 in amino acids: CASSVQGARSGANVLTF. The CDR3 DNA reads TGTGCCAGCAGCGTTCAGGGGGCGCGTAGTGGGGCCAACGTCCTGACTTTC.

The V call is TRBV28, the J call TRBJ1-5, with 9 bases identical to TRBD1. Germline V lookup: CDR1 MDHEN, CDR2 SYDVKM. Germline trimming cut 6 bases from V and 3 bases from J; bases unmatched to any gene: 6. The CDR3 consists of 15 residues. The CDR3 loop reads CASRVDRGYNQPQHF. CDR3 DNA sequence: TGTGCCAGCAGGGTTGACAGGGGGTACAATCAGCCCCAGCATTTT.

This clone was seen only a few times. The chain links TRBV27 to TRBJ1-5; D is unresolved. Germline assignment: CDR1 MNHEY and CDR2 SMNVEV (reference sequence). This CDR3 is built from 15 residues. The V end lost 3 bases, the J end lost 8 bases, and 17 bases lay between the germline ends. The CDR3 sequence: CASSFLARSFEPQHF. The CDR3 DNA is TGTGCCAGCAGTTTTTTAGCTCGTTCGTTCGAGCCCCAGCATTTT.

V and J are TRBV7-3 and TRBJ2-3; 11 bases match TRBD2. The CDR3 consists of 16 residues. CDR1 and CDR2 from the germline V gene are SGHTA and FQGTGA. J was trimmed by 2 bases and V by 4 bases; bases with no gene match: 5. CDR3 DNA sequence: TGTGCCAGCAGCTCCGGGACTAGCGGTTCCACAGATACGCAGTATTTT. Its translation: CASSSGTSGSTDTQYF.

The genes are TRBV5-1 and TRBJ2-1, with TRBD1 matching 9 bases. The CDR3 loop spans 15 amino acids. J was trimmed by 7 bases and V by 1 base; bases with no gene match: 6. The germline CDR1 and CDR2 sequences are SGHRS and YFSETQ. CDR3 loop: CASSLKQGAYNEQFF. The CDR3 DNA reads TGCGCCAGCAGCTTGAAACAGGGGGCTTATAATGAGCAGTTCTTC.

This clone was seen once. This chain links TRBV7-2 with TRBJ2-1; 9 bases align to TRBD2. Per the germline V gene, CDR1 is SGHTA and CDR2 is FQGNSA. V lost 3 bases and J lost 8; bases outside the gene matches: 11. This CDR3 is built from 16 residues. DNA of the CDR3: TGTGCCAGCAGCTTGGACGCGGGGGGGCACAATTATGAGCAGTTCTTC. Translating gives CASSLDAGGHNYEQFF.

This sequence joins TRBV5-1 and TRBJ2-3; 7 nucleotides align to TRBD1. Germline loops: CDR1 SGHRS, CDR2 YFSETQ. V lost 6 bases and J lost 2; bases outside the gene matches: 12. This CDR3 is built from 16 residues. CDR3 amino acids: CASTSVAGGYTDTQYF. CDR3 nucleotide sequence: TGCGCCAGCACCTCCGTTGCAGGGGGTTACACAGATACGCAGTATTTT.

The rearrangement uses TRBV21-1 and TRBJ1-1. TRBV21-1 is a pseudogene. The CDR3 is 13 amino acids. DNA of the CDR3: TGTGCCAGCAGCAACGCGGGGAACACTGAAGCTTTCTTT. Protein product: CASSNAGNTEAFF.

V gene TRBV4-1 combines with J gene TRBJ1-3; TRBD1 matches at 7 bases. Per the germline V gene, CDR1 is MGHRA and CDR2 is YSYEKL. The J segment lost 4 bases and the V segment lost 5 bases, leaving 11 bases of the junction unmatched. This CDR3 contains 16 residues. CDR3 residues: CASSRRGGTDGNTIYF. The CDR3 DNA is TGCGCCAGCAGCAGACGAGGGGGGACAGACGGAAACACCATATATTTT.